This TCR beta chain was captured in a study of blood T cell repertoires in COVID-19. Study-level information: Spain, Italy and the United States supplied samples that represented acute and convalescent COVID-19. T cells, B-cell-depleted T cells, or PBMCs provided the cDNA or gDNA that served as material.

Per the original methods: Estimation of nucleated cell counts was performed using reference gene primer amplification. The assay was immunoSEQ multiplex PCR, and TCRdb's table has in-frame clones only and misses some. D and trimming come from the DNA, and the V and J calls and clone size come from that table. Of 200,000 or so clones listed, around 84% were seen once; the top ten hold 5% to 6.5%. The CDR3 has 15 residues. J gave up 2 bases and V 7 bases, and 5 bases lay outside the gene matches. CDR1 and CDR2 (germline): MGHDK, SYGVNS. The chain carries TRBV25-1 and TRBJ1-6, with 7 bases identical to TRBD1. This TCR derives from a woman in her fifties or sixties who had recovered from COVID-19. Specimen: peripheral blood. The CDR3 reads CASKGAGTYNSPLHF. The CDR3 DNA reads TGTGCCAGCAAGGGGGCCGGAACCTATAATTCACCCCTCCACTTT.